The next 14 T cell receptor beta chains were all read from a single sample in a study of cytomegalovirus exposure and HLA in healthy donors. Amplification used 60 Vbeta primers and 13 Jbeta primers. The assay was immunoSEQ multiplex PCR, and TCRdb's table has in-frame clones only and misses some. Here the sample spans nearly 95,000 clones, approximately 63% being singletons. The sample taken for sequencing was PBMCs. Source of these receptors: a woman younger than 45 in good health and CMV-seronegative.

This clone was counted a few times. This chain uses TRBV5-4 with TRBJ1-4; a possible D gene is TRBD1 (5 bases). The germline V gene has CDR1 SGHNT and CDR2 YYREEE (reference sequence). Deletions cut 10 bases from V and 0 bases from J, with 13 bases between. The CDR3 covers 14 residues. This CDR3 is CAYGRVATNEKLFF. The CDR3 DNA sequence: TGTGCCTACGGCAGGGTGGCAACTAATGAAAAACTGTTTTTT.

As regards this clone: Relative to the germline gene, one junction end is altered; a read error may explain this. CDR3 residues: CASSVGDRDTDAQYF. The CDR3 DNA reads as TGTGCCAGCAGCGTAGGGGACAGGGACACAGATGCGCAGTATTTT. This chain links TRBV9 with TRBJ2-3, with 9 bases identical to TRBD1. The CDR3 loop spans 15 amino acids. Per germline, CDR1 SGDLS and CDR2 YYNGEE.

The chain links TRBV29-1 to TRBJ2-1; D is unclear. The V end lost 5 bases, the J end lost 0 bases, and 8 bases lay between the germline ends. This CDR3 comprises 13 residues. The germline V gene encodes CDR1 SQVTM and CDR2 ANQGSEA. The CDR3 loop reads CSVLRSSYNEQFF. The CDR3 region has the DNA TGCAGCGTTTTGAGGTCCTCCTACAATGAGCAGTTCTTC.

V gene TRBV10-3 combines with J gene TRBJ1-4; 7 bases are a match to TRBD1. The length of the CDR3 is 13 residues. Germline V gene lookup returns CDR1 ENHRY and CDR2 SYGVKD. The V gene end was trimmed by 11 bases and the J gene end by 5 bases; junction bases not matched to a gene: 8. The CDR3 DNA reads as TGTGCCGCCCGGGGGACAGTGAATGAAAAACTGTTTTTT. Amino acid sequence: CAARGTVNEKLFF.

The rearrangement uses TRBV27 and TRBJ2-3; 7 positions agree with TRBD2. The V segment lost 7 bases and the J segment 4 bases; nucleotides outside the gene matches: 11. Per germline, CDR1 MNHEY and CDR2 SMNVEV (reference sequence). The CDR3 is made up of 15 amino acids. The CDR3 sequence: CASTPRAGVADTQYF. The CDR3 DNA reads TGTGCCAGCACCCCGCGGGCGGGAGTGGCAGATACGCAGTATTTT.

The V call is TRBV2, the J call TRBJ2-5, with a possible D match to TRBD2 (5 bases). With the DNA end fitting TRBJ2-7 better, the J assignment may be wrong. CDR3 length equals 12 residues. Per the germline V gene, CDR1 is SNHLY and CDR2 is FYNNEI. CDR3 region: CASTGETYEQYF. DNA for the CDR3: TGTGCCAGCACTGGGGAGACCTACGAGCAGTACTTC.

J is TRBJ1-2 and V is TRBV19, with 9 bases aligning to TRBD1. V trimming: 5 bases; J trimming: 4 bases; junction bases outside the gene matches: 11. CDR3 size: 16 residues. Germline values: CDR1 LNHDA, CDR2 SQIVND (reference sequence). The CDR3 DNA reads TGTGCCAGTAGTGGGCCCGGGACAGGGTTCGGCTATGGCTACACCTTC. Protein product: CASSGPGTGFGYGYTF.

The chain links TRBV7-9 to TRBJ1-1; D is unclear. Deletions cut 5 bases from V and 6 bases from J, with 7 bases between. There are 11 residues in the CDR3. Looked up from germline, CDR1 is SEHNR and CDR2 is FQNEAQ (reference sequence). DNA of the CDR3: TGTGCCAGCAGCCCCGAGGCTGAAGCTTTCTTT. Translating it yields CASSPEAEAFF.

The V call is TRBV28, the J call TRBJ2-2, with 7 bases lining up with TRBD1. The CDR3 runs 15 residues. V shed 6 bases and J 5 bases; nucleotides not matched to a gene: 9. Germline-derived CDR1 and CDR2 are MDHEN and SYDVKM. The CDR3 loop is CASRDRGQYTGELFF. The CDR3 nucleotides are TGTGCCAGCAGAGATCGGGGACAGTATACCGGGGAGCTGTTTTTT.

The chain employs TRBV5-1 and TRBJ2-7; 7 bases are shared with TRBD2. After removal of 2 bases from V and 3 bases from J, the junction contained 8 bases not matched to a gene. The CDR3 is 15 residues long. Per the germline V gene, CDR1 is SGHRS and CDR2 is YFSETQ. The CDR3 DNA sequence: TGCGCCAGCAGCTTAGATAGCGGGCCTGGCTACGAGCAGTACTTC. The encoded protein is CASSLDSGPGYEQYF.

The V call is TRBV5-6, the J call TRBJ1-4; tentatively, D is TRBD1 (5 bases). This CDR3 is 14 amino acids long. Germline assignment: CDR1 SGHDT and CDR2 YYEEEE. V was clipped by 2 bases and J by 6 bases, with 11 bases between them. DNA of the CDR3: TGTGCCAGCAGCTTCGGGGGATCGGATGAAAAACTGTTTTTT. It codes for CASSFGGSDEKLFF. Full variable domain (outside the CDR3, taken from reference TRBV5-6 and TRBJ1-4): DAGVTQSPTHLIKTRGQQVTLRCSPKSGHDTVSWYQQALGQGPQFIFQYYEEEERQRGNFPDRFSGHQFPNYSSELNVNALLLGDSALYLCASSFGGSDEKLFFGSGTQLSVL.

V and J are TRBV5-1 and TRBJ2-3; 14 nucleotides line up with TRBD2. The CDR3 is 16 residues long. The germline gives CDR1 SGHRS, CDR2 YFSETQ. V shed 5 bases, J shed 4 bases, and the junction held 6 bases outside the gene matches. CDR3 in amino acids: CASRKGLAGVADTQYF. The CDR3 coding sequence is TGCGCCAGCAGGAAGGGACTAGCGGGGGTGGCAGATACGCAGTATTTT.

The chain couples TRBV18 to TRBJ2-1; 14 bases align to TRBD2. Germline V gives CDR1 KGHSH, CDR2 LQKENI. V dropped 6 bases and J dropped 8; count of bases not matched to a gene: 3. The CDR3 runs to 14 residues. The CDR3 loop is CASSGLAGGHEQFF. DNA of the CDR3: TGTGCCAGCTCCGGACTAGCGGGGGGCCATGAGCAGTTCTTC. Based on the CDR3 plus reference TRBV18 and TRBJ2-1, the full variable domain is NAGVMQNPRHLVRRRGQEARLRCSPMKGHSHVYWYRQLPEEGLKFMVYLQKENIIDESGMPKERFSAEFPKEGPSILRIQQVVRGDSAAYFCASSGLAGGHEQFFGPGTRLTVL.

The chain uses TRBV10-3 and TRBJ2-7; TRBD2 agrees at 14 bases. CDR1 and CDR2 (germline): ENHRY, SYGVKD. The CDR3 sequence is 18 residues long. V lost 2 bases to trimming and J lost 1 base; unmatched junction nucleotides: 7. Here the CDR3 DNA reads TGTGCCATCAGTGAGGGGGGACTAGCGGGGGTTAAGTCCTACGAGCAGTACTTC. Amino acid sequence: CAISEGGLAGVKSYEQYF.